The next 8 T cell receptor beta chains were all read from a single sample in a study of neoadjuvant anti-PD-1 for oral cavity cancer. Measured with immunoSEQ multiplex PCR; TCRdb has only the in-frame clones, and not every one. The sample consists of approximately 83,000 clones, around 80% of them appearing once. This specimen consisted of PBMCs, obtained before nivolumab (anti-PD-1) treatment. The receptors originated from a person aged 40 to 85 with oral cavity squamous cell carcinoma.

The genes are TRBV28 and TRBJ1-2; maybe TRBD1 (6 bases). Per germline, CDR1 MDHEN and CDR2 SYDVKM. The ends were cut back, 3 bases at V and 6 bases at J, with 11 bases in the middle. The CDR3 covers 13 residues. CDR3 loop: CASSFQQGNGYTF. The CDR3 DNA reads as TGTGCCAGCAGTTTCCAACAGGGCAATGGCTACACCTTC.

V and J are TRBV15 and TRBJ2-5; D is perhaps TRBD1 or TRBD2 (5 bases each). Germline-derived CDR1 and CDR2 are LNHNV and YYDKDF (reference sequence). This CDR3 spans 13 amino acids. V dropped 1 base and J dropped 5 bases, with 8 bases sitting between them. The CDR3 sequence is CATSRAGRETQYF. DNA of the CDR3: TGTGCCACCAGCAGAGCGGGGCGGGAGACCCAGTACTTC. The full variable domain, its missing parts supplied by reference TRBV15 and TRBJ2-5, is DAMVIQNPRYQVTQFGKPVTLSCSQTLNHNVMYWYQQKSSQAPKLLFHYYDKDFNNEADTPDNFQSRRPNTSFCFLDIRSPGLGDTAMYLCATSRAGRETQYFGPGTRLLVL.

The chain combines TRBV18 with TRBJ2-7; D is ambiguous. The V end was cut by 5 bases, the J end by 0 bases, with 8 bases between. Germline V lookup: CDR1 KGHSH, CDR2 LQKENI. The CDR3 sequence is 13 residues long. The CDR3 DNA follows: TGTGCCAGCTCAAACACAGACTCCTACGAGCAGTACTTC. It is translated as CASSNTDSYEQYF.

V usage is TRBV7-9 and J usage is TRBJ1-5; the D is unclear. The CDR3 length is 13 residues. Germline values: CDR1 SEHNR, CDR2 FQNEAQ (reference sequence). V was pared by 1 base and J by 6 bases, with 7 bases between. In DNA, the CDR3 is TGTGCCAGCAGCTTAGGGGGTAGTCAGCCCCAGCATTTT. Translating it yields CASSLGGSQPQHF.

This clone was seen just once. The genes are TRBV7-9 and TRBJ1-2; D unresolved. The V and J ends lost 2 bases and 6 bases respectively, with 10 bases between them. This CDR3 has 13 residues. Germline V gene sequence: CDR1 SEHNR, CDR2 FQNEAQ (reference sequence). CDR3 region: CASSLRDLDGYTF. CDR3 nucleotides: TGTGCCAGCAGCTTACGGGATTTGGATGGCTACACCTTC.

The CDR3, as DNA: TGTGCCAGCAGCACGCGACTAGTGAGTGAGCAGTTCTTC. Translated, it gives CASSTRLVSEQFF. This chain uses TRBV5-4 with TRBJ2-1; the D gene is possibly TRBD2 (6 bases). The germline CDR1 and CDR2 sequences are SGHNT and YYREEE (reference sequence). The V end was cut by 4 bases, the J end by 9 bases, with 14 bases between. There are 13 residues in the CDR3.

The CDR3: CSVEPSPTGAAFF. CDR3 nucleotides: TGCAGCGTTGAACCTTCCCCCACAGGTGCAGCTTTCTTT. This chain connects TRBV29-1 to TRBJ1-1; a possible D gene is TRBD1 (5 bases). The germline gives CDR1 SQVTM, CDR2 ANQGSEA. The V and J ends lost 2 bases and 10 bases respectively, with 17 bases between them. The CDR3 contains 13 residues.

This clone was seen more than once but under ten times. The CDR3 here is CASSVELHNEQFF. For the CDR3, the DNA is TGTGCCAGCAGTGTTGAGCTCCACAATGAGCAGTTCTTC. The rearrangement joins TRBV6-4 to TRBJ2-1, with D unclear. The germline V and J ends were trimmed by 4 bases and 5 bases, with 9 bases remaining between them. Germline loops: CDR1 MRHNA, CDR2 SNTAGT. This CDR3 is 13 amino acids long.